These 6 T cell receptor beta chains share one sample of origin, sequenced in a study of Ad26.COV2.S vaccination and SARS-CoV-2 variants. Treatment of the sample: around 19 received Ad26.COV2.S at low or high dose, single or two shots; about 5 received placebo; per-sample allocation not given. Sampling happened 63 days after the first vaccine or placebo injection. Repertoires were generated with immunoSEQ multiplex PCR, while TCRdb's copy carries only in-frame clones and drops some. The data show about 350,000 clones, 86% seen once. The sample here was peripheral blood, taken in a trial of Ad26.COV2.S vaccine versus placebo. These receptors all come from a person between 18 and 65 years old who received the Ad26.COV2.S COVID-19 vaccine or a placebo.

This clone is a singleton in its sample. The chain couples TRBV28 to TRBJ1-1; a weak D match, TRBD1 (6 bases). There are 12 residues in the CDR3. Germline V gives CDR1 MDHEN, CDR2 SYDVKM. V was cut by 6 bases and J by 8 bases, with 13 bases left in between. Here the CDR3 DNA reads TGTGCCAGCAGCCTAAAAGGGACAGAAGCTTTCTTT. Residues: CASSLKGTEAFF.

The chain combines TRBV25-1 with TRBJ2-7; the D is unclear. The CDR3 length is 11 residues. Trimming shortened V by 8 bases and J by 4 bases, and 9 bases separated the two germline ends. Germline CDR1 MGHDK, CDR2 SYGVNS. The CDR3, as DNA: TGTGCCAGCCAGACCGTATACGAGCAGTACTTC. This sequence encodes CASQTVYEQYF.

This clone was observed a single time. CDR3 nucleotides: TGTGCCAGCAGCCACCCCGAGGGTGGGGAAGCTTTCTTT. Translated: CASSHPEGGEAFF. The rearrangement joins TRBV3-1 (or the pseudogene TRBV3-2) to TRBJ1-1; D is unclear. CDR1 LGHDT and CDR2 YNNKEL come from the germline V gene (reference sequence). V was pared by 3 bases and J by 8 bases, with 13 bases between. CDR3 length equals 13 residues.

The chain joins TRBV3-1 (or the pseudogene TRBV3-2) to TRBJ1-5, with D tentatively TRBD1 (6 bases). Germline V gives CDR1 LGHDT, CDR2 YNNKEL (reference sequence). This CDR3 region has 12 residues. V dropped 4 bases and J dropped 7 bases, with 8 bases sitting between them. CDR3: CASSPQGQPQHF. The DNA for the CDR3 is TGTGCCAGCAGCCCCCAGGGGCAGCCCCAGCATTTT.

The chain links TRBV11-2 to TRBJ1-6; maybe TRBD1 (5 bases). This CDR3 spans 14 amino acids. Germline loops: CDR1 SGHAT, CDR2 FQNNGV. Trimming cost V 1 base and J 13 bases, with 14 bases left between them. Written as DNA, the CDR3 is TGTGCCAGCAGCTTAGGGTTGCAGGGTACGCCCCTCCACTTT. Translating gives CASSLGLQGTPLHF.

This clone turned up a few times. The chain is built from TRBV5-8 and TRBJ1-5, with TRBD1 matching 8 bases. Germline loops: CDR1 SGHTS, CDR2 YDEGEE. Germline trimming cut 4 bases from V and 7 bases from J; bases unmatched to any gene: 7. The CDR3 covers 14 residues. In DNA form, the CDR3 reads TGTGCCAGCAGCCCGGACAGGGCAAGGCAGCCCCAGCATTTT. Protein: CASSPDRARQPQHF.